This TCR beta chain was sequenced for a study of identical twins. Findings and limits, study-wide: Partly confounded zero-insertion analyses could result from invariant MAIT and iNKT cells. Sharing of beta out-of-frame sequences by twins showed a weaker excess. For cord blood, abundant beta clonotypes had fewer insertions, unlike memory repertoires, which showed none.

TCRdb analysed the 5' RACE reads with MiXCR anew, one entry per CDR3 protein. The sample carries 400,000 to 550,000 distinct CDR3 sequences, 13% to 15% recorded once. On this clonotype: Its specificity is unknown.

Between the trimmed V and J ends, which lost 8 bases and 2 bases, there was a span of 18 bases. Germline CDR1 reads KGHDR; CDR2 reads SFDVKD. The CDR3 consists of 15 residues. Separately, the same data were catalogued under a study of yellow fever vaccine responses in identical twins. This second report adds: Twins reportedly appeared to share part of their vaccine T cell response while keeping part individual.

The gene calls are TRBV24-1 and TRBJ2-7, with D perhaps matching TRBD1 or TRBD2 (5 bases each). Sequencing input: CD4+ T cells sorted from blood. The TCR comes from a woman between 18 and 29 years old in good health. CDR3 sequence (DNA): TGTGCCACCATACACGGGACGGAATTCCCCTACGAGCAGTACTTC. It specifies CATIHGTEFPYEQYF.